The source of this T cell receptor beta chain is a study of blood T cells in healthy people across ages (dated by TCRdb to about 2015). Broadly, across the study: Template switching captured roughly one uniquely barcoded TCR beta cDNA molecule per two T cells in model experiments. To track age-related changes in TCR beta repertoire diversity, the study relied on deep sequencing normalized with unique cDNA molecular identifiers. The donors were split into four age groups: young (average around 15 years), middle-aged (over 35), aged (62) and long-lived (approximately 80). To avoid experimental bias, donors of different ages were spread randomly across the sequencing lanes. Using the same blood draw, the study looked at two additional independent replicas of 1 million unique cDNA reads for two donors, one aged 18 to 30 and the other aged 80 or older.

The roughly 38 donors, aged about 6 to 100 years, were systemically healthy Caucasian individuals from Russia. Each donor gave roughly 9 milliliters of peripheral blood, drawn into EDTA-treated Vacutainer tubes. Ficoll-Paque density-gradient centrifugation was used to isolate PBMCs, with at least 6.5 million per sample. Total RNA, at least 6 micrograms per sample, was extracted from PBMCs with Trizol reagent. For every donor, an aliquot of PBMCs went through flow cytometry to measure the percentages of naive CD45RAhigh/CD27high T cells. The CDR3 covers 12 residues, taking in both the cysteine and the phenylalanine. The entry retains the CDR3 DNA only, 36 bases that are in frame from base 1. According to the germline V gene, CDR1 reads SGHRS and CDR2 reads YFSETQ. Cut back by 0 bases and 12 bases, the V and J ends lie 10 bases apart. A word on this clonotype: The antigen it binds to is not known. No much larger clone exists at a distance of one base, and base qualities are not known.

Receptor libraries were prepared by 5' RACE. For sequencing, an Illumina HiSeq 2500 was employed. The second PCR ran for roughly 7 to 12 cycles and used a J-beta primer mix along with a sample-barcoded 5' primer. A template-switch 5' adaptor carrying 12 random nucleotides introduced a unique molecular identifier onto each TCR beta cDNA molecule. At least 3 million CDR3-containing paired-end reads were obtained from each sample. First-strand cDNA was synthesized from all RNA with the Mint cDNA synthesis kit, primed by a TRBC-specific oligonucleotide. After uracil-DNA glycosylase treatment, a first 18-cycle PCR used universal primers M1SS and BC2_uni_R on all cDNA. As for how the authors treated the data: Normalization of each sample was performed by random selection of 1 million high-quality reads, each carrying a distinct molecular identifier. Instead of being binned into consensus sequences, reads with shared molecular identifiers were discarded. MiTCR, set to a Q25 quality threshold and the strictest error-elimination algorithm, was used for CDR3 identification, clonotype clustering and error correction. Lower-bound total TCR beta diversity was estimated with a nonparametric unseen species model using Euler transformation. In TCRdb, the public reads were trimmed at Q25 with fastp and aligned with MiXCR, with productive beta chains retained. One record per CDR3 amino acid sequence lists the most common genes and DNA. Here the V and J calls rest on TCRdb's processing, not on the authors' analysis. For this sample the table gives about 640,000 distinct CDR3 sequences, of which roughly 53% were detected only once. 30% to 40% of the sample belongs to the ten largest clones.

Overall study results and their limits: Since profiling was done on bulk unsorted PBMCs, naive and antigen-experienced compartments could not be conclusively compared. Because the CMV infection status of the donors was unknown, age-related changes in expanded clonotypes may potentially have been confounded. Observed TCR beta diversity per million T cells fell roughly linearly with age, and a significant reduction was already apparent by age around 44. The long-lived group showed more naive CD4+ T cells, fewer expanded clones and increased TCR diversity than the aged group, suggesting age selection. Observed TCR beta diversity correlated strongly with the percentage of naive T cells measured by flow cytometry. Estimates of total diversity based on one million sequenced T cells were considered lower bounds and underestimates.

What was sequenced was blood. The rearrangement joined TRBV5-1 to TRBJ2-1; TRBD2 is possibly the D segment (6 matching bases). The sequence came from a man aged 60 to 69 in good health. The base sequence is TGCGCCAGCAGCTTGGGCGGGGTAGGGCAGTTCTTC. This sequence encodes CASSLGGVGQFF. When the CDR3 is completed using the reference TRBV5-1 and TRBJ2-1 genes on either side, the full variable domain is KAGVTQTPRYLIKTRGQQVTLSCSPISGHRSVSWYQQTPGQGLQFLFEYFSETQRNKGNFPGRFSGRQFSNSRSEMNVSTLELGDSALYLCASSLGGVGQFFGPGTRLTVL.